This TCR beta chain was captured by sequencing in a study of cytomegalovirus exposure and HLA in healthy donors. CDR1 MNHEY and CDR2 SVGAGI come from the germline V gene. V trimming: 9 bases; J trimming: 7 bases; junction bases outside the gene matches: 4. The CDR3 sequence is 13 residues long. Despite likely unrecorded immune exposures, the donors were nominally healthy at the time of sampling. Findings of the study overall: Per published reports, the classifier diagnosed cytomegalovirus status with high specificity and sensitivity.

Comment on this clone: The antigen is undetermined.

60 Vbeta and 13 Jbeta primers were used in PCR. Data came from immunoSEQ multiplex PCR; TCRdb stores just in-frame clones and leaves some out. The sample carries about 190,000 clones, approximately 88% recorded once. The chain recombines TRBV6-5 with TRBJ1-6, with TRBD1 identical over 9 bases. What was sequenced was PBMCs. The TCR sequence derives from a boy younger than 18 in good health and CMV-seronegative. For the CDR3, the DNA is TGTGCCAGTTACAGGGGGCAAAATTCACCCCTCCACTTT. Residues: CASYRGQNSPLHF.